This paragraph reports one T cell receptor (beta chain). Antigen: not known. The data stem from a study of STAT5B mutations in CD4+ large granular lymphocyte leukemia. This was a survey-level run. The method was immunoSEQ multiplex PCR; TCRdb's version includes in-frame clones alone and lacks a portion of them. This sample has 30,000 to 35,000 clones, with 68% found just once. Study observations and caveats: No patients shared main leukemic clonotypes, though approximately 26% appeared at low frequency elsewhere. Top patient clones used TRBV06 genes more often: 8/27 versus 2/35 in controls.

V lost 5 bases and J lost 0, with 8 bases in between. This CDR3 has 14 residues. Germline CDR1 is MRHNA and CDR2 is SNTAGT. This chain links TRBV6-4 with TRBJ2-1; D remains ambiguous. Material for sequencing was CD4+ T cells from blood buffy coats. This clonotype originated in a human donor in good health. The CDR3 is CASSKGISYNEQFF. The CDR3 DNA reads TGTGCCAGCAGTAAAGGCATCTCCTACAATGAGCAGTTCTTC.